The TCR beta chain described here comes from a study of T cells in Graves' hyperthyroidism and ophthalmopathy (dated by TCRdb to between 2019 and 2020). In terms of the full investigation: Peripheral blood samples were taken at the time of initial diagnosis, prior to any treatment. TCR V-J signatures able to tell the groups apart were searched for in a discovery cohort of 90 to 100 patients, of whom under 45 had Graves' ophthalmopathy and under 65 had stable Graves' hyperthyroidism. Prospective prediction of ophthalmopathy was tested in an independent validation cohort consisting of fewer than 20 hyperthyroidism patients and about 17 patients who later progressed to ophthalmopathy. The 75 to 100 discovery patients were divided at random into training and test sets in a 7:3 ratio. In more than five Graves' hyperthyroidism patients, the study also compared T-cell repertoires from thyroid tissue with T-cell repertoires from blood. After sampling, hyperthyroidism patients received methimazole starting at 30 mg daily, and ophthalmopathy patients received high-dose intravenous methylprednisolone. TCR Vbeta CDR3 sequencing of 140 or so peripheral blood samples (over 40 ophthalmopathy, some 75 hyperthyroidism and roughly 17 progressor patients) is reported in the paper.

TCR beta CDR3 regions were amplified from RNA transcripts. The first round of RT-PCR for the TCR CDR3 was performed with the HTBI primer set and the Qiagen OneStep RT-PCR kit. Libraries were constructed in a second round of multiplex PCR, after which size selection and purification were carried out. Libraries were sequenced paired-end with 100 bp reads on an Illumina HiSeq2000. The original pipeline was this. SOAPnuke was used to process the raw data, throwing out any read that contained adapters or uncalled bases, had a mean Phred below 15, or lacked an exact constant-primer or identifier match. High-quality paired reads were merged with COPE v1.2.5, and unique nucleotide sequences were defined as clonotypes. Clonotypes were aligned to IMGT TRBV, TRBD and TRBJ reference segments using MiTCR v1.1. The analysis included only V-J combinations with a frequency above 0.0001, which together covered 99% to 99.2% of the repertoires. The TCS score was defined as the ratio of F50 (clonal expansion) to E x V (chaos), calculated using BLOSUM62-based TCRdist between CDR3 peptides within each V-J. Welch's t-statistics and random forest reduced fewer than 600 V-J features to about 12, which were used in a naive Bayes classifier (R e1071). TCRdb reprocessing: public reads trimmed at Q25 with fastp, clones called with MiXCR, in-frame beta chains kept. Each CDR3 protein gets just one entry, which takes the most common genes and DNA from the rows behind it. These V and J calls originate from TCRdb's pipeline instead of the authors' own analysis. The sample has 250,000 to 400,000 distinct CDR3 sequences on record, approximately 14% of them singletons. Roughly 35% of the sample lies in the top ten.

Summary of the overall study and its limitations: Most expanded thyroid clonotypes (frequency above 0.001) were also detected in blood, a finding suggesting that blood repertoires may reflect thyroid immune responses. A 13 V-J signature model separated ophthalmopathy from stable hyperthyroidism, with approximately 87% sensitivity and roughly 82% specificity in cross-validation and 80%/75% in testing. No statistical method was used to fix the sample size in advance, and group allocation was not hidden from the investigators. In validation, progression to ophthalmopathy was predicted by the model with more than 65% sensitivity and around 76% specificity, a median of about 6 months before onset.

From cysteine to phenylalanine, the CDR3 is 13 amino acids long. The DNA shown is the 39-base CDR3, in frame from base 1. V loses 2 bases, J loses 0 bases, and the germline ends lie 7 bases apart. CDR1 and CDR2 are drawn from the germline V gene (reference sequence): DFQATT, SNEGSKA. Ophthalmopathy patients had moderately to severely active disease, Clinical Activity Score of at least 3, NOSPECS grade of at least 4, and duration under 3 months. The study excluded patients with uncontrolled infections, other autoimmune diseases, pregnancy or lactation. Diagnoses were established on the basis of clinical symptoms, serum thyroxine and TRAb, thyroid ultrasound, and orbital computed tomography. Ficoll-Paque density gradient centrifugation was used to isolate PBMCs from around 9.1 ml of fresh peripheral blood. Total RNA was extracted using Trizol reagent, and RNA quality was assessed on an Agilent 2100 Bioanalyzer.

This clonotype was counted only a few times. It lacks a known antigen. Per-base quality was not reported, and no clone a single base away is much larger than it. The sequence derives from a woman in her thirties or forties with Graves' ophthalmopathy. Here the chain combines TRBV20-1 and TRBJ1-1; the D segment cannot be called with confidence. Sequenced sample: blood. The CDR3 protein: CSARYGMNTEAFF. The DNA is as follows: TGCAGTGCTAGATACGGGATGAACACTGAAGCTTTCTTT.